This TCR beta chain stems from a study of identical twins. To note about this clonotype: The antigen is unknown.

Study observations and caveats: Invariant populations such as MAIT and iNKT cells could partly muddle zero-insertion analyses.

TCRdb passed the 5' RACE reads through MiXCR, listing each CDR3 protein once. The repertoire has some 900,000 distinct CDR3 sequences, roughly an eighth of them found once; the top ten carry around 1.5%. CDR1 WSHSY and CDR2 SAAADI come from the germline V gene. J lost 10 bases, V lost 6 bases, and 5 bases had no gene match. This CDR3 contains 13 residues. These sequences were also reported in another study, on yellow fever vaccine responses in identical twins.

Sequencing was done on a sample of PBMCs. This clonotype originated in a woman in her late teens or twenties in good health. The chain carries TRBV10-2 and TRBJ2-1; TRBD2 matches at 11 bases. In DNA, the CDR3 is TGCGCCAGCAGGACTAGCGGGGAGGACGAGCAGTTCTTC. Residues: CASRTSGEDEQFF.